Sequencing of this T cell receptor beta chain was carried out in a study of T cell repertoires in ileal Crohn's disease. Germline CDR1 and CDR2: SNHLY and FYNNEI. The junction had 2 bases not matched to a gene; V was cut back by 5 bases and J by 5 bases. The CDR3 contains 15 residues. This clone was seen a few times. No antigen is known for it. The study, taken as a whole, reports: Clonal expansions were more frequent in active smokers than non-smokers at surgery. All patients with clonality above 26.8% had endoscopic recurrence.

The data were produced by immunoSEQ multiplex PCR, yet TCRdb's version contains in-frame clones alone and is incomplete. The sample consists of about 14,000 clones, around 80% of them appearing once. This receptor was taken from an adult with Crohn's disease. V and J are TRBV2 and TRBJ2-2, with 13 positions matching TRBD2. The sequencing sample was made of ileal tissue. This chain's CDR3 is CASSQTSGRTGELFF. Here the CDR3 DNA reads TGTGCCAGCAGTCAGACTAGCGGGAGGACCGGGGAGCTGTTTTTT.